In this sample, the clone carrying this TCR beta chain turned up many times. Germline trimming cut 6 bases from V and 2 bases from J; bases unmatched to any gene: 3. The CDR3 is made up of 13 amino acids. Per germline, CDR1 MDHEN and CDR2 SYDVKM. From the RT-PCR reads, TCRdb called clonotypes with MiXCR, one entry per CDR3 protein. This sample has about 28,000 distinct CDR3 sequences, with 6.8% found just once. This sample stems from a study of patients and donors after allogeneic stem cell transplantation. This TCR was recovered from a human donor who was either an allogeneic HSCT recipient or a stem cell or donor lymphocyte infusion donor (not recorded which). It is not recorded whose cells these are; they may come from a transplant donor. The chain is built from TRBV28 and TRBJ2-5; 7 bases align to TRBD1. Sequences were obtained from blood, either unsorted or a sorted T cell fraction (not recorded which). CDR3 protein: CASSSGQQETQYF. CDR3 nucleotides: TGTGCCAGCAGCTCGGGACAGCAAGAGACCCAGTACTTC.